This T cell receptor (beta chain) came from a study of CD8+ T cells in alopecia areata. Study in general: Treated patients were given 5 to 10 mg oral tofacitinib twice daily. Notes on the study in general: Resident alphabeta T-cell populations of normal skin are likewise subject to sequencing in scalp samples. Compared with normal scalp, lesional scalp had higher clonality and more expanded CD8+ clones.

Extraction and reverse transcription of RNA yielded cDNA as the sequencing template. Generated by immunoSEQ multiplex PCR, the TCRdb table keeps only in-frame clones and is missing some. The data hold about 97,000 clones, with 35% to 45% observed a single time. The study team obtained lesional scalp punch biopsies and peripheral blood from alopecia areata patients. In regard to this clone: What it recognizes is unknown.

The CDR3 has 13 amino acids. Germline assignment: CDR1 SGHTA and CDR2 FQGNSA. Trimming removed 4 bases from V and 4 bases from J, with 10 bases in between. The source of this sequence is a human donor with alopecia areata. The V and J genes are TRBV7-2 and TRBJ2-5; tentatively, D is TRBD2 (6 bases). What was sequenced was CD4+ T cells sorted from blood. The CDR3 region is CASSYPGGETQYF. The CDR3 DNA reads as TGTGCCAGCAGCTACCCCGGGGGAGAGACCCAGTACTTC.